This T cell receptor beta chain appears in the sequencing data of a study of shared clonotypes between healthy human individuals. Whole-study context: CD4 naive cells filled three plates per donor, CD4 memory three, CD8 naive two and CD8 memory one. Overall study results and limits: Sharing across four donors was highest in naive CD4 (about 5%) and lowest in memory CD8 (around 0.4%).

Measured with immunoSEQ multiplex PCR; TCRdb has only the in-frame clones, and not every one. The sample lists about 800,000 clones; roughly 96% were seen once. Selected positively for CCR7 and CD45RO-negative, naive CD8 cells excluded terminally differentiated effector memory CD45RA+ cells. As concerns this clone: The antigen is unknown. Other DNA sequences in the same sample also yield this CDR3.

The sample was naive CD8+ T cells sorted from blood. This clonotype was sampled from a man aged 25 to 40 in good health.

Here the CDR3 reads CASRGRIYEQYF. The CDR3 nucleotides read TGTGCCAGCAGGGGCAGAATCTACGAGCAGTACTTC. The rearrangement joins TRBV2 to TRBJ2-7; the D is unclear. Deletions cut 6 bases from V and 3 bases from J, with 9 bases between. The V gene's germline CDR1 is SNHLY and CDR2 FYNNEI. The CDR3 is made up of 12 amino acids.